Shown below are 3 T cell receptor beta chains from a single sample sequenced in a study of blood T cell repertoires in COVID-19. Using immunoSEQ multiplex PCR, the repertoire was profiled, and TCRdb retains in-frame clones only, with some absent. The sample lists some 350,000 clones; around nine tenths were seen once. Sequenced: PBMCs or T cells enriched from blood (not recorded which). These TCRs come from a man aged 30 to 45 who had recovered from COVID-19.

This clone was counted between two and nine times. V is TRBV7-9 and J is TRBJ1-2; 7 bases fit TRBD1. V lost 3 bases to trimming and J lost 2 bases; unmatched junction nucleotides: 9. The germline V gene has CDR1 SEHNR and CDR2 FQNEAQ (reference sequence). This CDR3 has 16 amino acids. The CDR3 loop reads CASSFSGTDNNYGYTF. The CDR3 bases are TGTGCCAGCAGCTTCTCCGGGACAGACAACAACTATGGCTACACCTTC.

The chain recombines TRBV5-1 with TRBJ1-2, with D maybe TRBD1 (5 bases). CDR1 and CDR2 from the germline V gene are SGHRS and YFSETQ. V lost 4 bases and J lost 4, with 20 bases in between. This CDR3 is 16 amino acids long. The CDR3: CASSPLGGVSSYGYTF. The CDR3, as DNA: TGCGCCAGCAGCCCCCTTGGGGGGGTTAGTAGCTATGGCTACACCTTC. Variable domain in full (rest from reference TRBV5-1 and TRBJ1-2): KAGVTQTPRYLIKTRGQQVTLSCSPISGHRSVSWYQQTPGQGLQFLFEYFSETQRNKGNFPGRFSGRQFSNSRSEMNVSTLELGDSALYLCASSPLGGVSSYGYTFGSGTRLTVV.

The rearrangement links TRBV19 to TRBJ1-5, with TRBD1 as a possible D gene (5 bases). The V end lost 3 bases, the J end lost 3 bases, and 12 bases lay between the germline ends. The CDR3 consists of 15 residues. From germline, CDR1 is LNHDA and CDR2 SQIVND (reference sequence). In DNA, the CDR3 is TGTGCCAGTAGTATCTGGCAGGGCCTCAATCAGCCCCAGCATTTT. Translating gives CASSIWQGLNQPQHF.